The clone carrying this T cell receptor (beta chain) turned up a few times. Its matching antigen is unknown. Molecular barcoding with unique molecular identifiers was used for the TCRbeta library. TCRdb itself ran the PCR reads through MiXCR, one entry per CDR3 protein. This table has fewer than 550,000 distinct CDR3 sequences, roughly 10% appearing once. The sample originates from a study of T-cell reconstitution after alpha-beta-depleted transplantation in children. General observations from the study: Approximately two months post-transplant, alpha-beta T cells reportedly originated from several hundred expanded graft clones. A year post-transplant, T-cell counts and diversity derived mostly from newly produced T cells. From surviving recipient T cells and thymic progenitors came the high day-60 TCRbeta diversity observed in some patients.

Trimming left V 8 bases short and J 1 base short, with 14 bases between. There are 14 residues in the CDR3. The source was PBMCs, mostly from graft donor cells, collected 180 days after TCRalphabeta/CD19-depleted stem cell transplant. The rearrangement links TRBV12-3 or TRBV12-4 to TRBJ1-2; the D is unclear. This clonotype originated in a female patient aged 2-15 years who had a stem cell transplant for aplastic anemia, so the T cells may come from the graft donor. CDR3 nucleotide sequence: TGTGCCAGCTCGCGGTCTTTCTTTAACTATGGCTACACCTTC. Its protein product is CASSRSFFNYGYTF.